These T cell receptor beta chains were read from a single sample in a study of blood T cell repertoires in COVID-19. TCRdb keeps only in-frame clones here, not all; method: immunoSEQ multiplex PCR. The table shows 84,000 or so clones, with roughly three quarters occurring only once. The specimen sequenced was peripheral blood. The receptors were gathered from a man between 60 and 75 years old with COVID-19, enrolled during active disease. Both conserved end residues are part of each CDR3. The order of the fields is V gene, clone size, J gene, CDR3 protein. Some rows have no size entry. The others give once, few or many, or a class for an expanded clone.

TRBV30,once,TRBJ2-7,CAWRDRGGTDEQYF
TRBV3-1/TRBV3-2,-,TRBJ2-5,CASSQGTSGSGETQYF
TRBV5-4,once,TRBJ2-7,CASSRSGRVGYEQYF
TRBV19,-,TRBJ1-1,CASSSRLLAEAGGTEAFF
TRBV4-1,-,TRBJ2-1,CASSQEGLAGRVEQFF
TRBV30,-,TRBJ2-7,CAWSQLAGSYEQYF
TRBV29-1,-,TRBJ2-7,CSVDSGTGTEQYF
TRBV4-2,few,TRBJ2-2,CASSQNSGGTNTGELFF
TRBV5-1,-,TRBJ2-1,CASSLGSTAYNEQFF
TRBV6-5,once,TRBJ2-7,CASSRSGSYEQYF
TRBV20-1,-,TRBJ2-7,CSASRFYPSYEQYF
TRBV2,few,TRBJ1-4,CASSGQGAREKLFF
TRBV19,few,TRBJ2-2,CASSTGTSGGAFTGELFF
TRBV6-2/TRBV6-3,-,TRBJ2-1,CASSSYRLQSSYNEQFF
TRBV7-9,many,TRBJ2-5,CASSVPGQQETQYF
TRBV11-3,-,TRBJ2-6,CASAQGANVLTF
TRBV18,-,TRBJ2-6,CASSRQGNGANVLTF
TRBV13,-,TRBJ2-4,CASSLTGPKNIQYF
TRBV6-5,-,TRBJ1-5,CASSYRSEGPQHF
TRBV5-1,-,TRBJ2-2,CASRFYRGSVTGELFF
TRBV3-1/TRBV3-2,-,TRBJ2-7,CASSQDQNYEQYF
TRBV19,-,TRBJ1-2,CASSIGTGGARGYTF
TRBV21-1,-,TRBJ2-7,CASGRGYEQYF
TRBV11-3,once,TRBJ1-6,CASSLVRGMSPLHF
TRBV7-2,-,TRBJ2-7,CASSLDPGTSYEQYF
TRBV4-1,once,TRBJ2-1,CASSPGPPDNEQFF
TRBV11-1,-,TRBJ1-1,CASSLREAFTEAFF
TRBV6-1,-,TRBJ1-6,CASSEPPGSPLHF
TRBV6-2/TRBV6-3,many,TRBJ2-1,CASSKRGNNEQFF
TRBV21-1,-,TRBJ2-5,CASSNGTSGSILSLETQYF
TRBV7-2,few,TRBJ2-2,CASSAKGKREATGELFF
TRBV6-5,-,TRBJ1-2,CASSYSLTGAYGYTF
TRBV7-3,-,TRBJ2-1,CASSTGTSGRDEQFF
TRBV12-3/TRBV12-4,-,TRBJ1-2,CASSLGEGGYTF
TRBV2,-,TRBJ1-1,CASRGTGLVSEAFF
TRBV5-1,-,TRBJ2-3,CASSLWGGSADTQYF
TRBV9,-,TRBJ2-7,CASSVGTEMVSYEQYF
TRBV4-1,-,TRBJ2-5,CASSQGPGGRGEPRWTQYF
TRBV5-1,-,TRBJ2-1,CASSRFGQGIDEQFF
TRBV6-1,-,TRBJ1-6,CASSDRGAAWVGYNSPLHF
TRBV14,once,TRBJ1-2,CASSRDFWGYTF
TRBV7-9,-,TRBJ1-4,CASSGEQQGTHEKLFF
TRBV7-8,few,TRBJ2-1,CASSLNRGHEYEQFF
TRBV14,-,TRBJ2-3,CASSQQELGRAQYF
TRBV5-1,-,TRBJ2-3,CASTASWTTSTDTQYF
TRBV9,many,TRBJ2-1,CASSIAGAYNEQFF
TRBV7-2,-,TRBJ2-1,CASSERPREQFF
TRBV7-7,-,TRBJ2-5,CASGLAGGGETQYF
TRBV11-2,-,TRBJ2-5,CASSARQGQETQYF
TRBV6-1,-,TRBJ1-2,CASSEAPGASYGYTF
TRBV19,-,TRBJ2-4,CASRTPRQGKNIQYF
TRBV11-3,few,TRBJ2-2,CASSSVGQGAGELFF
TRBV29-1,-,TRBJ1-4,CSAKTGEEKLFF